This T cell receptor (beta chain) was sequenced during a study of blood T cell repertoires in COVID-19. Overall study context: Acute and convalescent COVID-19 specimens originated in the United States, Italy and Spain. Sample material is recorded as cDNA or gDNA derived from T cells, B-cell-depleted T cells, or PBMCs.

Germline V gives CDR1 MRHNA, CDR2 SNTAGT. The CDR3 length is 18 residues. The V gene lost 0 bases and the J gene lost 5 bases, with 23 bases spanning the gap. The table came from immunoSEQ multiplex PCR; TCRdb's copy has only in-frame clones and leaves some out. The table includes about 190,000 clones, about 88% detected once. The material sequenced was peripheral blood. The chain joins TRBV6-4 to TRBJ2-7; maybe TRBD2 (6 bases). This clonotype originated in a man aged 30-40 years with acute or convalescent COVID-19. The CDR3 here is CASSDSACNGGGKDEQYF. CDR3 in DNA: TGTGCCAGCAGTGACTCCGCTTGCAACGGGGGAGGTAAAGACGAGCAGTACTTC.